The clone carrying this TCR beta chain was picked up many times. The TCRbeta library incorporated unique molecular identifiers. TCRdb re-derived calls from the PCR reads in MiXCR, one entry per CDR3 protein. The sample has 600,000 to 700,000 distinct CDR3 sequences, around 16% seen once; the top ten hold approximately 1%. The data stem from a study of T-cell reconstitution after alpha-beta-depleted transplantation in children. This TCR was sampled from a human donor who donated a stem cell graft to a child with acute myeloid leukemia. This sample comprised PBMCs from the stem cell graft donor, obtained from the stem cell graft.

The CDR3 bases are TGTGCCAGCAGCTCGCGACTAGCGGGGCCCTACGAGCAGTACTTC. It translates to CASSSRLAGPYEQYF. The V and J genes are TRBV7-2 and TRBJ2-7, with 11 bases matching TRBD2. Trimming at V came to 4 bases and at J to 2 bases, leaving 4 bases not matched to a gene. The germline gives CDR1 SGHTA, CDR2 FQGNSA. The CDR3 has 15 amino acids.